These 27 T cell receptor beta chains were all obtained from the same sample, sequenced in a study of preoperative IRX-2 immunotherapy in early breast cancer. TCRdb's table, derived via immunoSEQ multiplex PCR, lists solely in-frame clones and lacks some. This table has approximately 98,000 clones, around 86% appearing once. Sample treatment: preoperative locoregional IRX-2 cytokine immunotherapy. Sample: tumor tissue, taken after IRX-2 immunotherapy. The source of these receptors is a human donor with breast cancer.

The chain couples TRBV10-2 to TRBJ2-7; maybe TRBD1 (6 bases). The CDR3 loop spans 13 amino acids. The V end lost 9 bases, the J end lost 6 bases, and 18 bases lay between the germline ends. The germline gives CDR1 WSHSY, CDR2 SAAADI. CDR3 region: CASKQGEVGEQYF. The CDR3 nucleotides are TGCGCCAGTAAACAGGGAGAAGTAGGCGAGCAGTACTTC.

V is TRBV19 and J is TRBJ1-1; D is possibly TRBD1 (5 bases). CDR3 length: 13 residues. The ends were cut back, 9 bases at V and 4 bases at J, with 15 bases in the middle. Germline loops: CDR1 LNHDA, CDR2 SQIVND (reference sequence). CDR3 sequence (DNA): TGTGCCAGCAGGGACGGGCGAGGCACTGAAGCTTTCTTT. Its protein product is CASRDGRGTEAFF.

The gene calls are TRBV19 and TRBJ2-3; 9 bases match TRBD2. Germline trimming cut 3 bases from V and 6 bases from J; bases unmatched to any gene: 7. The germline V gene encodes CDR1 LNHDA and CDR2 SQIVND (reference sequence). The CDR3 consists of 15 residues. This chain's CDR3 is CASSILAGGHDTQYF. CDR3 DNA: TGTGCCAGTAGTATCCTCGCGGGGGGGCATGATACGCAGTATTTT.

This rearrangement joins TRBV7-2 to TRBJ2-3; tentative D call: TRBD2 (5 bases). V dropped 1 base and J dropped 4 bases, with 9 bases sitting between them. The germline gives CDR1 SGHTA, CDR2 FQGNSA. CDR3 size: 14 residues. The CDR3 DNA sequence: TGTGCCAGCAGCTTAGGAGGGTATCCAGATACGCAGTATTTT. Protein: CASSLGGYPDTQYF. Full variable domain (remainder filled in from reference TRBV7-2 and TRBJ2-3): GAGVSQSPSNKVTEKGKDVELRCDPISGHTALYWYRQSLGQGLEFLIYFQGNSAPDKSGLPSDRFSAERTGGSVSTLTIQRTQQEDSAVYLCASSLGGYPDTQYFGPGTRLTVL.

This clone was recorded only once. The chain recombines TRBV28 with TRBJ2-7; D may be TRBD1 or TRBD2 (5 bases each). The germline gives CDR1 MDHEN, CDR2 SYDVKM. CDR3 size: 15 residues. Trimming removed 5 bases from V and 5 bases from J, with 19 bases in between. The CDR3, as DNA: TGTGCCAGCAGTATCCTCTCCGGGACGGTAAACGAGCAGTACTTC. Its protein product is CASSILSGTVNEQYF. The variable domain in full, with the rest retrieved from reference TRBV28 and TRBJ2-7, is DVKVTQSSRYLVKRTGEKVFLECVQDMDHENMFWYRQDPGLGLRLIYFSYDVKMKEKGDIPEGYSVSREKKERFSLILESASTNQTSMYLCASSILSGTVNEQYFGPGTRLTVT.

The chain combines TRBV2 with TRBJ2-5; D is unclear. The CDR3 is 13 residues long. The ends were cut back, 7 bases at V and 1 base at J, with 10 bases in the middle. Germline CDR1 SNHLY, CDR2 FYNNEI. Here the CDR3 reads CASIRSAQETQYF. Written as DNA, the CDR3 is TGTGCCAGCATCCGGAGCGCCCAAGAGACCCAGTACTTC.

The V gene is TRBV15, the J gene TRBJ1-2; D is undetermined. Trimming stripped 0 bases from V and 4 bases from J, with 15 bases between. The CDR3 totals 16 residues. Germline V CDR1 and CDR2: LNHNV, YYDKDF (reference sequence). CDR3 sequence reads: CATSRDLQDGPYGYTF. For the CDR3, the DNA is TGTGCCACCAGCAGAGATCTCCAAGACGGACCCTATGGCTACACCTTC.

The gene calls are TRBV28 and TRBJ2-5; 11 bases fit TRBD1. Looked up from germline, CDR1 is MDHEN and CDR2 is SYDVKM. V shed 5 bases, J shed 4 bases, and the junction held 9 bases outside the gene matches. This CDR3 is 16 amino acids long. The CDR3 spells CASSESGTGGGETQYF. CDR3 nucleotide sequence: TGTGCCAGCAGTGAGTCCGGGACAGGGGGTGGAGAGACCCAGTACTTC.

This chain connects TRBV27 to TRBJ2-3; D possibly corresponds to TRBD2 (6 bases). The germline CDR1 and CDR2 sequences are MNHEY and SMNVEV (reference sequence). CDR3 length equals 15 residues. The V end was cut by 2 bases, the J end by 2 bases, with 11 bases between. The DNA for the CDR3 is TGTGCCAGCAGTTTAGGGGGGAGGAACACAGATACGCAGTATTTT. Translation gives CASSLGGRNTDTQYF.

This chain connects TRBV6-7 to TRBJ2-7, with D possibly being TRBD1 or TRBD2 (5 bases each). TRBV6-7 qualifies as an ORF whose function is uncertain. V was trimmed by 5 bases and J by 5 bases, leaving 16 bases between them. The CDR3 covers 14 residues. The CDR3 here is CASSPGTAQDEQYF. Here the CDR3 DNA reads TGTGCCAGCAGTCCAGGGACCGCCCAGGACGAGCAGTACTTC.

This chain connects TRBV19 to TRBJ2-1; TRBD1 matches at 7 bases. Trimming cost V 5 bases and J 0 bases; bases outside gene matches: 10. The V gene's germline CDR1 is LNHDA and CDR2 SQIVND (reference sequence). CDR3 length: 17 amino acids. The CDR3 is CASSYGIDRVSYNEQFF. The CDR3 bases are TGTGCCAGTAGTTACGGGATCGACAGGGTCTCCTACAATGAGCAGTTCTTC.

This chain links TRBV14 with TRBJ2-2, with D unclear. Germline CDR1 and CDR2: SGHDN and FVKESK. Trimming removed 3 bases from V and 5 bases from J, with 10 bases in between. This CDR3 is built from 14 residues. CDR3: CASSHSPGTGELFF. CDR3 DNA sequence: TGTGCCAGCAGCCACAGCCCTGGAACCGGGGAGCTGTTTTTT.

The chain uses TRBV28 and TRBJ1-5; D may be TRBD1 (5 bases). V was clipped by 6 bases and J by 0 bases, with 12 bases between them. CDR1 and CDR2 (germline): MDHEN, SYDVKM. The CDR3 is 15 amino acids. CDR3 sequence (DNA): TGTGCCAGCAGGGTGGTACAGGTTAGCAATCAGCCCCAGCATTTT. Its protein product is CASRVVQVSNQPQHF.

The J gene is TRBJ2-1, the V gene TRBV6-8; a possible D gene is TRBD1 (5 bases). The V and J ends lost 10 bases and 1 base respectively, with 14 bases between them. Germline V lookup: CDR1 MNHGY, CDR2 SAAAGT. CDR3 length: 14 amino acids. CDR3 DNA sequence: TGTGCCACTCACAGGACGGGTTCCTACAATGAGCAGTTCTTC. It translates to CATHRTGSYNEQFF.

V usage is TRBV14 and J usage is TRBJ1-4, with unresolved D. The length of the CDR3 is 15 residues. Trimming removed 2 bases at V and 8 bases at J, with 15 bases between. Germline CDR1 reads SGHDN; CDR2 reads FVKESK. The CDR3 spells CASSQIYGGAEKLFF. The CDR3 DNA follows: TGTGCCAGCAGCCAAATCTACGGAGGAGCGGAAAAACTGTTTTTT.

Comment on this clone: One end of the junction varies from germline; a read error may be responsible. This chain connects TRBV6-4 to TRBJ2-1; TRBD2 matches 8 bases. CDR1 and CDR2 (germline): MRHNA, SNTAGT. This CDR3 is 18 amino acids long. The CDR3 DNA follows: TGTGCCATCAGTGGTCCCCCGGGGAGCGGGAGCTCCTACAATGAGCAGTTCTTC. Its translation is CAISGPPGSGSSYNEQFF.

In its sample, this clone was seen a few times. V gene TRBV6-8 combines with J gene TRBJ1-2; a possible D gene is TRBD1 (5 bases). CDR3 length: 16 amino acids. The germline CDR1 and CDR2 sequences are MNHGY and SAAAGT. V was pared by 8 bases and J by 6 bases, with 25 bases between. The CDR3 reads CASRVGLAGGVDGYTF. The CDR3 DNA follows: TGTGCCAGCCGCGTCGGGCTAGCAGGAGGGGTAGATGGCTACACCTTC.

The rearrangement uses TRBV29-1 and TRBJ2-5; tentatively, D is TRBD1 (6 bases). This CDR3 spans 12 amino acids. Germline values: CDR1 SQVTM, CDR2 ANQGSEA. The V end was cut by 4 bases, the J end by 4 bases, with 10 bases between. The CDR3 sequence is CSVVQQGETQYF. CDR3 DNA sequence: TGCAGCGTTGTTCAACAGGGAGAGACCCAGTACTTC. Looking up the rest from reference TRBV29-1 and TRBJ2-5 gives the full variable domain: SAVISQKPSRDICQRGTSLTIQCQVDSQVTMMFWYRQQPGQSLTLIATANQGSEATYESGFVIDKFPISRPNLTFSTLTVSNMSPEDSSIYLCSVVQQGETQYFGPGTRLLVL.

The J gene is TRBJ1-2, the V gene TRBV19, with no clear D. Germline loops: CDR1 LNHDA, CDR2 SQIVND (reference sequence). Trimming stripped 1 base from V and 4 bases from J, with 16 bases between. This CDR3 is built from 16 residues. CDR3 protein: CASSIGGMGYGYGYTF. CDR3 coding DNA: TGTGCCAGTAGTATAGGAGGAATGGGGTACGGCTATGGCTACACCTTC. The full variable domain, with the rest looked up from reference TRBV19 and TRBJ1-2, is DGGITQSPKYLFRKEGQNVTLSCEQNLNHDAMYWYRQDPGQGLRLIYYSQIVNDFQKGDIAEGYSVSREKKESFPLTVTSAQKNPTAFYLCASSIGGMGYGYGYTFGSGTRLTVV.

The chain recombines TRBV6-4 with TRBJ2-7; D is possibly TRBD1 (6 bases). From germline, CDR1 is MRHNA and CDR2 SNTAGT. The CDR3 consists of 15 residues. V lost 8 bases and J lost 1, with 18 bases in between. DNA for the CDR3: TGTGCCAGCTATCAGGGGACGGCCTCGTCCTACGAGCAGTACTTC. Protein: CASYQGTASSYEQYF.

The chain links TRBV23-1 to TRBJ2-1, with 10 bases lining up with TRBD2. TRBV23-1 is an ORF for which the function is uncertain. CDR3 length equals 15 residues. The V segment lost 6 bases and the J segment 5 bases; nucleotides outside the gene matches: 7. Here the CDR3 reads CASSLVLAGDNEQFF. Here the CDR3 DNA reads TGCGCCAGCAGCTTGGTTCTAGCGGGGGACAATGAGCAGTTCTTC.

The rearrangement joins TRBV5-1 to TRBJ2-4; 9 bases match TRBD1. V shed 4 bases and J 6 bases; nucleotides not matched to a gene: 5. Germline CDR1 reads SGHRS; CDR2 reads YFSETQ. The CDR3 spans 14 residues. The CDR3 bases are TGCGCCAGCAGCGAACCGGGACAGGGAAACATTCAGTACTTC. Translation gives CASSEPGQGNIQYF.

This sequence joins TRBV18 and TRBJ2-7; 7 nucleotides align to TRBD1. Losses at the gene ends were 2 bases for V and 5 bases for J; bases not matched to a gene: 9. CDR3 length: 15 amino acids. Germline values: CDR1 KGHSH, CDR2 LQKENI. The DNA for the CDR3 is TGTGCCAGCTCACCAGACGACAGGGTAGAGCACGAGCAGTACTTC. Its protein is CASSPDDRVEHEQYF. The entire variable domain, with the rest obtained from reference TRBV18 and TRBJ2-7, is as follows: NAGVMQNPRHLVRRRGQEARLRCSPMKGHSHVYWYRQLPEEGLKFMVYLQKENIIDESGMPKERFSAEFPKEGPSILRIQQVVRGDSAAYFCASSPDDRVEHEQYFGPGTRLTVT.

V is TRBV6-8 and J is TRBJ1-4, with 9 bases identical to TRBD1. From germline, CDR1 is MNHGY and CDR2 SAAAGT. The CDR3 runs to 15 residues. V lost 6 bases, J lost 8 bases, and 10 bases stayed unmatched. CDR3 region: CASSDLQGAREKLFF. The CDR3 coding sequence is TGTGCCAGCAGCGACCTACAGGGGGCGAGGGAAAAACTGTTTTTT.

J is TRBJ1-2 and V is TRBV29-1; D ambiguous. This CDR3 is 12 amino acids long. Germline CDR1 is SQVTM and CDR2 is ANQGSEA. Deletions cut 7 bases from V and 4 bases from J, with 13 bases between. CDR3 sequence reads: CSAATGSYGYTF. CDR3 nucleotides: TGCAGCGCCGCGACGGGTTCCTATGGCTACACCTTC.

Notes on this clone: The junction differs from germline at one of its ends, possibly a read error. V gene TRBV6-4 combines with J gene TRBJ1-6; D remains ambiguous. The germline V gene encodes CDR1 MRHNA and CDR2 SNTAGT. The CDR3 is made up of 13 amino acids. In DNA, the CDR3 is TGTGCCATCAGTGAGTCTAGGGAGTCACCCCTCCACTTT. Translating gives CAISESRESPLHF.

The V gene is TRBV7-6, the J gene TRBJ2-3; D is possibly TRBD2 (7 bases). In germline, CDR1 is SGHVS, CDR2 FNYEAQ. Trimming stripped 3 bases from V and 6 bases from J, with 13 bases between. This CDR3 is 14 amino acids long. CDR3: CASSLGGPRDTQYF. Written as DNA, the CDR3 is TGTGCCAGCAGCTTGGGGGGGCCCAGGGATACGCAGTATTTT.